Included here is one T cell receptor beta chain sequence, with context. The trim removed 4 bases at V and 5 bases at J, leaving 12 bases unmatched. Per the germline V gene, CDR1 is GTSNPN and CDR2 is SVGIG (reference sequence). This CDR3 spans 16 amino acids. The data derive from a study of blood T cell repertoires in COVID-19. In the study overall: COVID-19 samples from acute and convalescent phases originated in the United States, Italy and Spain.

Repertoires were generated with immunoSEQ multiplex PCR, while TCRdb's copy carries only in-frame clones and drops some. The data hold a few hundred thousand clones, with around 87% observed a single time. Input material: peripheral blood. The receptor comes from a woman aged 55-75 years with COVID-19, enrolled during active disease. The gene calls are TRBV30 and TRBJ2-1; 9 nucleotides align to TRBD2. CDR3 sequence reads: CAWISKVGLAHNEQFF. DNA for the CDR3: TGTGCCTGGATTTCTAAGGTTGGACTAGCGCACAATGAGCAGTTCTTC.